The 20 T cell receptor beta chains presented below share a single source sample, sequenced in a study of cytotoxic CD8 clonotypes in ibrutinib-treated CLL. The assay was immunoSEQ multiplex PCR, and TCRdb's table has in-frame clones only and misses some. The sample contains about 150,000 clones, 76% of which appear only once. The sample here was PBMCs, taken after 24 months of ibrutinib treatment. These receptors were collected from a human donor with chronic lymphocytic leukemia.

The count of this clone is one. The CDR3 DNA follows: TGTGCCAGCTCACCAATGGGACAGGGGGCCGGTGAAAAACTGTTTTTT. This encodes CASSPMGQGAGEKLFF. V usage is TRBV18 and J usage is TRBJ1-4; 12 bases match TRBD1. Losses at the gene ends were 2 bases for V and 7 bases for J; bases not matched to a gene: 5. Looked up from germline, CDR1 is KGHSH and CDR2 is LQKENI. The CDR3 length is 16 residues.

The chain has TRBV6-5 and TRBJ2-7, with D uncertain. V dropped 6 bases and J dropped 4 bases, with 7 bases sitting between them. CDR1 is MNHEY and CDR2 is SVGAGI in the germline V gene. The CDR3 runs to 11 residues. The CDR3 reads CASRIHYEQYF. CDR3 nucleotide sequence: TGTGCCAGCAGGATCCATTACGAGCAGTACTTC.

V and J are TRBV13 and TRBJ2-1; tentatively, D is TRBD1 (6 bases). V was cut by 5 bases and J by 8 bases, with 10 bases left in between. CDR1 and CDR2 from the germline V gene are PRHDT and FYEKMQ (reference sequence). The CDR3 totals 12 residues. The DNA of the CDR3 is TGTGCCAGCAGCACACAGGGCCATGAGCAGTTCTTC. This translates into CASSTQGHEQFF.

This clone was detected only a few times. The V gene is TRBV6-6, the J gene TRBJ1-6, with unresolved D. CDR3 length: 16 amino acids. Germline CDR1 is MNHNY and CDR2 is SVGAGI (reference sequence). V was clipped by 2 bases and J by 8 bases, with 16 bases between them. CDR3 in amino acids: CASSYPQAVLYSPLHF. CDR3 DNA: TGTGCCAGCAGTTACCCCCAGGCAGTACTTTATTCACCCCTCCACTTT.

The chain is built from TRBV4-1 and TRBJ2-7; D not resolved. The CDR3 consists of 14 residues. Germline V gene sequence: CDR1 MGHRA, CDR2 YSYEKL. Trimming took off 1 base at V and 0 bases at J, with 7 bases between the two ends. In DNA form, the CDR3 reads TGCGCCAGCAGCCAAGGGATTCGCTCCTACGAGCAGTACTTC. Translating gives CASSQGIRSYEQYF.

V is TRBV11-2 and J is TRBJ2-1, with D hard to call. Per the germline V gene, CDR1 is SGHAT and CDR2 is FQNNGV. V was cut by 4 bases and J by 0 bases, with 10 bases left in between. This CDR3 has 15 amino acids. CDR3 DNA: TGTGCCAGCAGCTCCACCCCTCGCTCCTACAATGAGCAGTTCTTC. Translating gives CASSSTPRSYNEQFF.

V and J are TRBV11-3 and TRBJ2-7, with a tentative D call TRBD1 (5 bases). CDR1 is SGHNT, CDR2 YENEEA, per germline. The length of the CDR3 is 14 residues. Deletions cut 1 base from V and 5 bases from J, with 12 bases between. This CDR3 is CASSLGGGFDEQYF. Written as DNA, the CDR3 is TGTGCCAGCAGCTTAGGGGGCGGTTTCGACGAGCAGTACTTC.

This rearrangement joins TRBV11-3 to TRBJ1-4; tentative D call: TRBD1 (6 bases). Trimming removed 4 bases from V and 8 bases from J, with 14 bases in between. The CDR3 runs to 14 residues. Germline CDR1 and CDR2: SGHNT and YENEEA. Here the CDR3 DNA reads TGTGCCAGCAGCTCCGGACAGTCTGGGGAAAAACTGTTTTTT. Translation gives CASSSGQSGEKLFF.

In this sample, this clone turned up once. The V gene is TRBV28, the J gene TRBJ1-2, with D hard to call. Trimming pared 3 bases from V and 7 bases from J, leaving 15 bases between. Germline V gene lookup returns CDR1 MDHEN and CDR2 SYDVKM. This CDR3 spans 14 amino acids. Here the CDR3 DNA reads TGTGCCAGCAGTTTCCGAGGGCTCGAGGGTGGCTACACCTTC. It codes for CASSFRGLEGGYTF.

The gene calls are TRBV7-3 and TRBJ1-2, with 9 nucleotides matching TRBD1. Trimming at V came to 4 bases and at J to 8 bases, leaving 8 bases not matched to a gene. This CDR3 comprises 14 residues. In germline, CDR1 is SGHTA, CDR2 FQGTGA. This CDR3 is CASSSGQGSDGYTF. The DNA for the CDR3 is TGTGCCAGCAGCTCCGGACAGGGGTCCGACGGCTACACCTTC.

This rearrangement joins TRBV11-3 to TRBJ1-1; D not resolved. Per the germline V gene, CDR1 is SGHNT and CDR2 is YENEEA. V was shortened by 8 bases and J by 2 bases, with 12 bases between the two germline ends. The CDR3 runs 13 residues. The CDR3 spells CASGKQPNTEAFF. The CDR3 nucleotides are TGTGCCAGCGGTAAACAGCCTAACACTGAAGCTTTCTTT.

This CDR3 is CASTPRWASGGAGETQYF. The CDR3 DNA is TGTGCCAGCACCCCGCGGTGGGCTAGCGGGGGGGCCGGCGAGACCCAGTACTTC. The rearrangement links TRBV27 to TRBJ2-5, with 12 bases fitting TRBD2. Germline lookup yields CDR1 MNHEY and CDR2 SMNVEV (reference sequence). The junction had 17 bases not matched to a gene; V was cut back by 7 bases and J by 5 bases. The CDR3 consists of 18 residues.

The rearrangement joins TRBV10-3 to TRBJ1-2, with a weak D call TRBD1 (5 bases). The germline gives CDR1 ENHRY, CDR2 SYGVKD. The CDR3 is 13 residues long. V lost 8 bases to trimming and J lost 5 bases, with 15 bases between them. DNA of the CDR3: TGTGCCATCCGAACACCAAGACAGTATGGCTACACCTTC. It encodes CAIRTPRQYGYTF.

The genes are TRBV4-2 and TRBJ1-4, with D hard to call. The CDR3 is 14 residues long. V lost 0 bases and J 8 bases, leaving 10 bases between the germline ends. Germline CDR1 reads LGHNA; CDR2 reads YNFKEQ. The CDR3 region has the DNA TGTGCCAGCAGCCAAGACTGGCGTAGGGAAAAACTGTTTTTT. Protein sequence: CASSQDWRREKLFF.

The chain recombines TRBV7-8 with TRBJ1-3, with D tentatively TRBD1 (6 bases). The CDR3 runs 15 residues. Trimming took off 5 bases at V and 0 bases at J, with 11 bases between the two ends. CDR1 and CDR2 (germline): SGHVS, FQNEAQ. The CDR3 region is CASSHRTASGNTIYF. The CDR3 region has the DNA TGTGCCAGCAGCCACCGGACAGCCTCTGGAAACACCATATATTTT. Using reference TRBV7-8 and TRBJ1-3 for the parts outside the CDR3, the full variable domain is GAGVSQSPRYKVAKRGQDVALRCDPISGHVSLFWYQQALGQGPEFLTYFQNEAQLDKSGLPSDRFFAERPEGSVSTLKIQRTQQEDSAVYLCASSHRTASGNTIYFGEGSWLTVV.

This chain connects TRBV11-3 to TRBJ1-1; TRBD1 is a possible D gene (5 bases). V lost 1 base and J lost 14, with 14 bases in between. Germline CDR1 SGHNT, CDR2 YENEEA. The CDR3 runs 12 residues. As DNA, the CDR3 is TGTGCCAGCAGCTTAGGGGGACCGGGAGGGTTCTTT. Encoded protein: CASSLGGPGGFF.

The rearrangement uses TRBV5-1 and TRBJ1-4, with D unresolved. Germline loops: CDR1 SGHRS, CDR2 YFSETQ. The V end lost 4 bases, the J end lost 8 bases, and 18 bases lay between the germline ends. The CDR3 runs to 15 residues. This chain's CDR3 is CASSLLIGEGEKLFF. The CDR3 nucleotides read TGCGCCAGCAGCCTCCTGATTGGGGAAGGGGAAAAACTGTTTTTT.

The chain carries TRBV2 and TRBJ1-5; D is undetermined. The germline V gene encodes CDR1 SNHLY and CDR2 FYNNEI. The V gene lost 0 bases and the J gene lost 0 bases, with 9 bases spanning the gap. The CDR3 length is 16 residues. The CDR3 region is CASSEAGLYSNQPQHF. In DNA, the CDR3 is TGTGCCAGCAGTGAAGCGGGTCTTTATAGCAATCAGCCCCAGCATTTT.

The chain employs TRBV28 and TRBJ1-5, with a tentative D call TRBD1 (5 bases). The V and J ends lost 3 bases and 6 bases respectively, with 15 bases between them. Germline lookup yields CDR1 MDHEN and CDR2 SYDVKM. This CDR3 comprises 15 residues. Written as DNA, the CDR3 is TGTGCCAGCAGTTTTATAACGGCCCAGGGTCAGCCCCAGCATTTT. It encodes CASSFITAQGQPQHF.

The chain combines TRBV19 with TRBJ1-4; D gene unclear. V lost 3 bases to trimming and J lost 5 bases, with 4 bases between them. The CDR3 is 12 amino acids. Per the germline V gene, CDR1 is LNHDA and CDR2 is SQIVND (reference sequence). DNA of the CDR3: TGTGCCAGTAGTATTGGAAATGAAAAACTGTTTTTT. Translating it yields CASSIGNEKLFF.